These T cell receptor beta chains were read from a single sample in a study of response to subunit inactivated influenza vaccine. MiXCR, run by TCRdb on the RT-PCR reads, gives a single entry per CDR3 protein. The sample contains some 480,000 distinct CDR3 sequences, over 9.5% of which appear only once. The sequences come from PBMCs from blood, collected 40 to 50 days after vaccination. Every receptor here comes from a man aged 50 to 59 who received an inactivated influenza vaccine. The conserved cysteine and the conserved F or W are not part of the CDR3 here.

V	CDR3
TRBV13	AIASDFSGDEQF
TRBV5-1	ASSLERGGQF
TRBV6-2/TRBV6-3	ASSYRGTGVYNEQF
TRBV9	ASSAGSGSSYNEQF
TRBV27	ASAGAGGIKTQY
TRBV5-5	ASSLRQGASTGELF
TRBV10-3	AISEGLAPYEQY
TRBV6-1	ASQTSRVETQY
TRBV2	ASRLQQHQEGYT
TRBV12-3/TRBV12-4	ASSTQGPPNYGYT
TRBV12-3/TRBV12-4	ADNRQGRENTEAF
TRBV27	ASSQGTSGANEQF
TRBV7-7	ASSSGWDADTQY
TRBV13	ASSLQGQGRDNEQF
TRBV5-1	ASSSGVAEQF
TRBV12-3/TRBV12-4	ASSFSGGAYNEQF
TRBV20-1	SARAPTGGQPQH
TRBV7-9	ASSLDPSGGRGETQY